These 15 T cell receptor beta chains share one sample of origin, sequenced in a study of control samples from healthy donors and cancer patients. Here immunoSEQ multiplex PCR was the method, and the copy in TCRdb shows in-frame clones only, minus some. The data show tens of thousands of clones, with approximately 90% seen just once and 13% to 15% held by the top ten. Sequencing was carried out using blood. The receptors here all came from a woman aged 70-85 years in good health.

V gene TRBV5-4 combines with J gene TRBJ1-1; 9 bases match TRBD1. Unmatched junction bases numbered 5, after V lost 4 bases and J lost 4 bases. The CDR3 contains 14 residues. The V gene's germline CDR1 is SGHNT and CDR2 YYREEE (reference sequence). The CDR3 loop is CASSPGQGITEAFF. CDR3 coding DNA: TGTGCCAGCAGCCCGGGACAGGGAATCACTGAAGCTTTCTTT.

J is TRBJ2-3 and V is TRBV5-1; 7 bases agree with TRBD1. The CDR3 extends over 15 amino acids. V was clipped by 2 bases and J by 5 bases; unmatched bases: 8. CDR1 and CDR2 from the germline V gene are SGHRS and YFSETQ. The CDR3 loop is CASSLGQVGLDTQYF. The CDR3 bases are TGCGCCAGCAGCTTAGGACAGGTAGGGTTAGATACGCAGTATTTT. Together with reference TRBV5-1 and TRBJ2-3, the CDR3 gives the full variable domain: KAGVTQTPRYLIKTRGQQVTLSCSPISGHRSVSWYQQTPGQGLQFLFEYFSETQRNKGNFPGRFSGRQFSNSRSEMNVSTLELGDSALYLCASSLGQVGLDTQYFGPGTRLTVL.

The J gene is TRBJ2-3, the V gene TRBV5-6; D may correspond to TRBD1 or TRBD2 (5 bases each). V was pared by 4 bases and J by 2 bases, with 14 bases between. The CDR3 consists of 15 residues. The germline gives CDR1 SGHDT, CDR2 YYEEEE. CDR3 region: CASSPTGPVTDTQYF. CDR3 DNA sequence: TGTGCCAGCAGCCCGACGGGACCCGTCACAGATACGCAGTATTTT.

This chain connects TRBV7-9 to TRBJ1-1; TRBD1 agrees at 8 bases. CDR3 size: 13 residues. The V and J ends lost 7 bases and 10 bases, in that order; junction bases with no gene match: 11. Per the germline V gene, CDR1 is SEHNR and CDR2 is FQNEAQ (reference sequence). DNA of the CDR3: TGTGCCAGCACCTCGACAGGGGACCTCCTAGCTTTCTTT. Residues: CASTSTGDLLAFF.

Here the CDR3 reads CASSLAGTSGANVLTF. The CDR3, as DNA: TGTGCCAGCAGCTTGGCAGGGACTTCTGGGGCCAACGTCCTGACTTTC. The genes are TRBV5-4 and TRBJ2-6; possibly TRBD2 for D (6 bases). V was cut by 0 bases and J by 1 base, with 8 bases left in between. The CDR3 is 16 amino acids. Per germline, CDR1 SGHNT and CDR2 YYREEE (reference sequence). Full variable domain (remainder filled in from reference TRBV5-4 and TRBJ2-6): ETGVTQSPTHLIKTRGQQVTLRCSSQSGHNTVSWYQQALGQGPQFIFQYYREEENGRGNFPPRFSGLQFPNYSSELNVNALELDDSALYLCASSLAGTSGANVLTFGAGSRLTVL.

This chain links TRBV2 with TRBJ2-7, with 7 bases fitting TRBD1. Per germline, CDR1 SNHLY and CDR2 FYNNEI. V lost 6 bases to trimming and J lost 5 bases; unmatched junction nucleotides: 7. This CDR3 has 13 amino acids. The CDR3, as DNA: TGTGCCAGCAGCGAGACAGGGACCCACGAGCAGTACTTC. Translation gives CASSETGTHEQYF.

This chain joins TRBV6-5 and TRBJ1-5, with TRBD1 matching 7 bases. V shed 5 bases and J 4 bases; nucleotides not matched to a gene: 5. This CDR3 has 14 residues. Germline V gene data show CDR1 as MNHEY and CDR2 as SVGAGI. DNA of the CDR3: TGTGCCAGCAGTCCAGGGGGGGGGAATCAGCCCCAGCATTTT. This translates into CASSPGGGNQPQHF.

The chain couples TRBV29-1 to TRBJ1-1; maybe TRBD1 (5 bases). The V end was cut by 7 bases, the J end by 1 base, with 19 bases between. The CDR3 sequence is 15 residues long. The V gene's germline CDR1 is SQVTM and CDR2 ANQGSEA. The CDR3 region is CSGVEGTMKNTEAFF. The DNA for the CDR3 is TGCAGCGGGGTCGAGGGGACGATGAAGAACACTGAAGCTTTCTTT.

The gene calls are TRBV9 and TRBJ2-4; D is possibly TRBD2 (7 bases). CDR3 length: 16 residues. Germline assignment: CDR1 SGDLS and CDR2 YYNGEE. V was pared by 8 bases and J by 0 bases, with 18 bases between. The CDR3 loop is CASTRGDTLAKNIQYF. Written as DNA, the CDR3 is TGTGCCAGTACCCGGGGGGACACATTAGCCAAAAACATTCAGTACTTC.

The CDR3 sequence: CASSEGVNEQFF. The CDR3 DNA is TGCGCCAGCAGTGAAGGGGTGAATGAGCAGTTCTTC. The chain recombines TRBV10-2 with TRBJ2-1; maybe TRBD1 (5 bases). Germline-derived CDR1 and CDR2 are WSHSY and SAAADI. Trimming took off 3 bases at V and 7 bases at J, with 7 bases between the two ends. The CDR3 totals 12 residues.

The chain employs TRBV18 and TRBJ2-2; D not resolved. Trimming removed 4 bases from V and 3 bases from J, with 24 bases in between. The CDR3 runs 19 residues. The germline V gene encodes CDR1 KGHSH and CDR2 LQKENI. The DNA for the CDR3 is TGTGCCAGCTCACTCACGGTCCTGGGTGTTTTGTCTGACACCGGGGAGCTGTTTTTT. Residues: CASSLTVLGVLSDTGELFF.

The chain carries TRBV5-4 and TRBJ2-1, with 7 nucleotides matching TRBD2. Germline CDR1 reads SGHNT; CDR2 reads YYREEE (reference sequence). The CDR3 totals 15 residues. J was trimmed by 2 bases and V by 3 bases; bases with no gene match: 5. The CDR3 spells CASSSGRPTYNEQFF. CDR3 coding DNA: TGTGCCAGCAGCTCCGGGAGGCCCACCTACAATGAGCAGTTCTTC. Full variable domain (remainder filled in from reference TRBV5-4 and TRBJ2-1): ETGVTQSPTHLIKTRGQQVTLRCSSQSGHNTVSWYQQALGQGPQFIFQYYREEENGRGNFPPRFSGLQFPNYSSELNVNALELDDSALYLCASSSGRPTYNEQFFGPGTRLTVL.

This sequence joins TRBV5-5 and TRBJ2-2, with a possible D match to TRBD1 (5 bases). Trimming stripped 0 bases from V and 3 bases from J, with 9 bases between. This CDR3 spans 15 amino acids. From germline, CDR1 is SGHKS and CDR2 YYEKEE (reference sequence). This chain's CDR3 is CASSLGRADTGELFF. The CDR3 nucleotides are TGTGCCAGCAGCTTGGGCAGGGCGGACACCGGGGAGCTGTTTTTT.

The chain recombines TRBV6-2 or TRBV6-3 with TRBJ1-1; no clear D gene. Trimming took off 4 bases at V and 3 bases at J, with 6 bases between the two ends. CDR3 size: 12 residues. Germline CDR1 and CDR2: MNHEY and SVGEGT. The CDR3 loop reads CASSLEYTEAFF. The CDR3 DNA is TGTGCCAGCAGTTTAGAATACACTGAAGCTTTCTTT.

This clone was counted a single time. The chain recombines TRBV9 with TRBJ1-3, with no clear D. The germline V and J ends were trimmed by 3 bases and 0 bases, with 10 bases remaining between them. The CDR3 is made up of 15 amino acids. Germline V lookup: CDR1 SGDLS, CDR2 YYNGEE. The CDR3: CASSATPGSGNTIYF. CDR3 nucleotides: TGTGCCAGCAGCGCCACCCCGGGCTCTGGAAACACCATATATTTT.